Presented here are 18 T cell receptor beta chains from one specimen sequenced in a study of T cells in Graves' hyperthyroidism and ophthalmopathy. Amplification of TCR beta CDR3 regions was performed using RNA transcripts as template. Initially, a first-round RT-PCR of the TCR CDR3 employed the HTBI primer set. TCRdb fed the multiplex PCR reads into MiXCR, producing one record per CDR3 protein. The sample records some 650,000 distinct CDR3 sequences, roughly 15% being singletons. The material sequenced was blood. These TCRs come from a woman aged 40-49 years with Graves' ophthalmopathy.

This clonotype was seen only a few times. The V gene is TRBV12-3 or TRBV12-4, the J gene TRBJ2-1; D is possibly TRBD2 (6 bases). Trimming cost V 6 bases and J 3 bases, with 12 bases left between them. The CDR3 is 14 amino acids. CDR3 amino acids: CASRRGRDYNEQFF. The CDR3 DNA sequence: TGTGCCAGCAGGCGAGGGCGGGACTACAATGAGCAGTTCTTC.

The V and J genes are TRBV29-1 and TRBJ1-2; 10 positions match TRBD1. V lost 4 bases and J lost 4; bases outside the gene matches: 3. Germline CDR1 and CDR2: SQVTM and ANQGSEA. There are 13 residues in the CDR3. CDR3 in DNA: TGCAGCGTTGGGGACAGGGGCGGCTATGGCTACACCTTC. Translation: CSVGDRGGYGYTF.

This chain connects TRBV20-1 to TRBJ2-7; D unclear. Germline V lookup: CDR1 DFQATT, CDR2 SNEGSKA (reference sequence). The CDR3 extends over 13 amino acids. Trimming removed 6 bases at V and 7 bases at J, with 19 bases between. CDR3: CSALLPSVVEQYF. The CDR3 DNA reads as TGCAGTGCCTTACTACCTTCCGTCGTGGAGCAGTACTTC.

The sample holds many counts of this clonotype. The J gene is TRBJ2-2, the V gene TRBV6-2 or TRBV6-3, with D perhaps given as TRBD1 or TRBD2 (5 bases each). The CDR3 runs 15 residues. V gave up 7 bases and J gave up 3 bases, with 15 bases separating them. Germline V gene sequence: CDR1 MNHEY, CDR2 SVGEGT. CDR3 nucleotide sequence: TGTGCCAGCACTCACCGAGGGGTTTACACCGGGGAGCTGTTTTTT. Encoded protein: CASTHRGVYTGELFF.

This clonotype was counted between two and nine times. The V gene is TRBV29-1, the J gene TRBJ2-1; 9 bases align to TRBD2. V lost 6 bases and J lost 6; bases outside the gene matches: 9. The length of the CDR3 is 14 residues. Germline V lookup: CDR1 SQVTM, CDR2 ANQGSEA. The CDR3 here is CSVKRGAGGNEQFF. The CDR3 DNA is TGCAGCGTCAAGCGGGGGGCCGGGGGCAATGAGCAGTTCTTC.

This clonotype has a count of ten or more. At one of its ends the junction is not consistent with the germline gene, which may arise from a read error. CDR3 coding DNA: TGTGCCAGCAGCTCAACAGGGAACACCGGGGAGCTGTTTTTT. Translating gives CASSSTGNTGELFF. The chain recombines TRBV5-1 with TRBJ2-2, with a weak D call TRBD1 (5 bases). Germline V gives CDR1 SGHRS, CDR2 YFSETQ. The CDR3 length is 14 residues.

CDR3 amino acids: CASSLTGVNEQFF. CDR3 DNA sequence: TGTGCCAGCTCACTCACCGGTGTCAATGAGCAGTTCTTC. This chain links TRBV18 with TRBJ2-1; D gene uncertain. Per germline, CDR1 KGHSH and CDR2 LQKENI. V was shortened by 4 bases and J by 6 bases, with 10 bases between the two germline ends. This CDR3 spans 13 amino acids.

With respect to this clonotype: A much larger clone differs by one base, so this may be a read error. This chain connects TRBV13 to TRBJ1-3; D not certain. The CDR3 sequence is 18 residues long. The V gene's germline CDR1 is PRHDT and CDR2 FYEKMQ (reference sequence). The V gene lost 5 bases and the J gene lost 3 bases, with 23 bases spanning the gap. CDR3 loop: CASSKRSGSLGLGNTIYF. The CDR3 region has the DNA TGTGCCAGCAGCAAACGGTCAGGCTCCCTTGGGCTTGGAAACACCATATATTTT.

This clonotype was detected many times. The rearrangement uses TRBV28 and TRBJ2-3, with TRBD1 matching over 8 bases. The junction had 10 bases not matched to a gene; V was cut back by 6 bases and J by 2 bases. The CDR3 loop spans 16 amino acids. The germline gives CDR1 MDHEN, CDR2 SYDVKM. The chain's CDR3 is CASSPQGALHTDTQYF. For the CDR3, the DNA is TGTGCCAGCAGCCCTCAGGGGGCCCTCCACACAGATACGCAGTATTTT.

This sequence joins TRBV28 and TRBJ2-6, with D possibly being TRBD2 (6 bases). Germline CDR1 MDHEN, CDR2 SYDVKM. The CDR3 spans 16 residues. V lost 4 bases and J lost 1, with 11 bases in between. CDR3 bases: TGTGCCAGCAGTTCGGGGGTGAGGTCTGGGGCCAACGTCCTGACTTTC. It specifies CASSSGVRSGANVLTF.

V usage is TRBV3-1 and J usage is TRBJ1-1; D possibly corresponds to TRBD1 (5 bases). The V gene lost 0 bases and the J gene lost 1 base, with 12 bases spanning the gap. The CDR3 is made up of 16 amino acids. Per the germline V gene, CDR1 is LGHDT and CDR2 is YNNKEL (reference sequence). CDR3 loop: CASSQDKWTTNTEAFF. The DNA for the CDR3 is TGTGCCAGCAGCCAAGATAAGTGGACAACGAACACTGAAGCTTTCTTT.

This clonotype occurred many times. The J gene is TRBJ1-1, the V gene TRBV20-1; D is unclear. The length of the CDR3 is 12 residues. Germline CDR1 is DFQATT and CDR2 is SNEGSKA (reference sequence). The V and J ends lost 4 bases and 1 base respectively, with 7 bases between them. The CDR3 is CSANEQNTEAFF. The DNA for the CDR3 is TGCAGTGCTAATGAACAGAACACTGAAGCTTTCTTT.

This clonotype was found many times. This rearrangement joins TRBV20-1 to TRBJ1-1; possible D gene TRBD1, 5 bases. This CDR3 has 15 amino acids. The ends were cut back, 3 bases at V and 5 bases at J, with 19 bases in the middle. Germline CDR1 and CDR2: DFQATT and SNEGSKA (reference sequence). The CDR3 bases are TGCAGTGCTAGGTCGAATCGGGGGGAGGTGACTGAAGCTTTCTTT. As protein: CSARSNRGEVTEAFF.

This clonotype was counted a few times. V usage is TRBV3-1 and J usage is TRBJ1-2; perhaps TRBD1 as D (6 bases). Trimming removed 4 bases at V and 2 bases at J, with 20 bases between. CDR1 is LGHDT and CDR2 is YNNKEL in the germline V gene (reference sequence). The CDR3 is made up of 17 amino acids. CDR3 protein: CASSLRPSAGENYGYTF. The CDR3 DNA follows: TGTGCCAGCAGCCTACGCCCAAGCGCAGGGGAGAACTATGGCTACACCTTC.

This clonotype was counted ten times or more. The chain joins TRBV6-2 or TRBV6-3 to TRBJ1-1; TRBD1 is a possible D gene (6 bases). The CDR3 spans 15 residues. Germline values: CDR1 MNHEY, CDR2 SVGEGT. The germline V and J ends were trimmed by 6 bases and 0 bases, with 14 bases remaining between them. DNA for the CDR3: TGTGCCAGCAGGACCTACGGACAGCTGAACACTGAAGCTTTCTTT. It encodes CASRTYGQLNTEAFF.

The rearrangement uses TRBV9 and TRBJ2-1; possibly TRBD1 or TRBD2 for D (6 bases each). The CDR3 extends over 16 amino acids. Trimming took off 0 bases at V and 1 base at J, with 11 bases between the two ends. The germline V gene has CDR1 SGDLS and CDR2 YYNGEE. CDR3: CASSVDEGGSYNEQFF. As DNA, the CDR3 is TGTGCCAGCAGCGTAGATGAAGGGGGGTCCTACAATGAGCAGTTCTTC. Combining the CDR3 with reference TRBV9 and TRBJ2-1 gives the whole variable domain DSGVTQTPKHLITATGQRVTLRCSPRSGDLSVYWYQQSLDQGLQFLIQYYNGEERAKGNILERFSAQQFPDLHSELNLSSLELGDSALYFCASSVDEGGSYNEQFFGPGTRLTVL.

This clonotype was counted a few times. This may come from a read error, since a much larger clone is one base off. V and J are TRBV11-2 and TRBJ2-3; D is undetermined. Germline CDR1 is SGHAT and CDR2 is FQNNGV. The CDR3 totals 12 residues. The CDR3: CAGSLDLDTQYF. DNA for the CDR3: TGTGCCGGCAGCCTAGATTTAGATACGCAGTATTTT.

This clonotype was detected only a few times. The rearrangement joins TRBV11-2 to TRBJ1-3; D is uncertain. Trimming removed 5 bases from V and 4 bases from J, with 9 bases in between. CDR3 size: 13 residues. Germline V gene sequence: CDR1 SGHAT, CDR2 FQNNGV. Here the CDR3 reads CASSMNPGNTIYF. CDR3 DNA: TGTGCCAGCAGCATGAATCCAGGAAACACCATATATTTT.